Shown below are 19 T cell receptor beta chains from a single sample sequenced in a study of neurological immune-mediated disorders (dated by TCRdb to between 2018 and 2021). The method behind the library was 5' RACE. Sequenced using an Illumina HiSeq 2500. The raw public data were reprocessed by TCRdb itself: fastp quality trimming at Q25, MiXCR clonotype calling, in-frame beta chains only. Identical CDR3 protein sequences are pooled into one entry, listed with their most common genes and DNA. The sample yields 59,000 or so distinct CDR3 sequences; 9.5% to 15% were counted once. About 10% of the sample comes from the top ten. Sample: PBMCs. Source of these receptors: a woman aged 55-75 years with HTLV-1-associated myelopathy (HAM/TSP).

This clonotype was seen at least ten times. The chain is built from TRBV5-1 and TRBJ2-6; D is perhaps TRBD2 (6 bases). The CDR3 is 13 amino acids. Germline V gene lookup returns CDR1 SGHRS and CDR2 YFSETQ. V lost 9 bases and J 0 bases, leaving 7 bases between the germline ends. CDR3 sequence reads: CATGDSGANVLTF. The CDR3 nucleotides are TGCGCCACGGGAGACTCTGGGGCCAACGTCCTGACTTTC. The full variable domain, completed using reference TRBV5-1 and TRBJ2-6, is KAGVTQTPRYLIKTRGQQVTLSCSPISGHRSVSWYQQTPGQGLQFLFEYFSETQRNKGNFPGRFSGRQFSNSRSEMNVSTLELGDSALYLCATGDSGANVLTFGAGSRLTVL.

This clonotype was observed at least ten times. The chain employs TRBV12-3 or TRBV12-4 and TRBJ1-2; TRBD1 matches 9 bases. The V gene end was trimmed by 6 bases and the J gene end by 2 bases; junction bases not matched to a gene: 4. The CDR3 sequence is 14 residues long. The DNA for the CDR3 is TGTGCCAGCAGCCCCGGGACAGGGAACTATGGCTACACCTTC. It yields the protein CASSPGTGNYGYTF.

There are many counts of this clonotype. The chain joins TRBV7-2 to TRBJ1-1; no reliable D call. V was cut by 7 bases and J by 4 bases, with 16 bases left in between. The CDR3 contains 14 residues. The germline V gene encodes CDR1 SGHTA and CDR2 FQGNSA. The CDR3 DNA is TGTGCCAGCACCCCTACCGGGTCTGGCACTGAAGCTTTCTTT. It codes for CASTPTGSGTEAFF.

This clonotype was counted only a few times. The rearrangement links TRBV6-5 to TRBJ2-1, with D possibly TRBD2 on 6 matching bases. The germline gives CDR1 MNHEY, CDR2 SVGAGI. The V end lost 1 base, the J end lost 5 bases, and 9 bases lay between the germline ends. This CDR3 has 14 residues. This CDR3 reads CASSYFSGNNEQFF. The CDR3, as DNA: TGTGCCAGCAGTTACTTTAGCGGCAACAATGAGCAGTTCTTC.

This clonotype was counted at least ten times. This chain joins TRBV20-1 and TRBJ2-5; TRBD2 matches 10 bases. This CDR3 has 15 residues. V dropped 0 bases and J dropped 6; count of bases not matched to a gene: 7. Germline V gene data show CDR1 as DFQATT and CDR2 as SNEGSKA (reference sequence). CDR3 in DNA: TGCAGTGCTAGAGATGGTAGCGGGGGGACACAGACCCAGTACTTC. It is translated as CSARDGSGGTQTQYF.

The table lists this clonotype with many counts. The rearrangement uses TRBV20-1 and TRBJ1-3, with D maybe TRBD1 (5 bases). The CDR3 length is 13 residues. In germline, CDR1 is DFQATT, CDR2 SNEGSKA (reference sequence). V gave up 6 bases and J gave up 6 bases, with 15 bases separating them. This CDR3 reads CSAQGQEINTIYF. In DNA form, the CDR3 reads TGCAGTGCCCAGGGCCAGGAGATAAACACCATATATTTT.

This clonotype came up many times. CDR3 coding DNA: TGCAGTGCTAGAGGAAGCACCCACAATCAGCCCCAGCATTTT. Its protein is CSARGSTHNQPQHF. The rearrangement links TRBV20-1 to TRBJ1-5; D is unclear. Trimming left V 1 base short and J 3 bases short, with 10 bases between. The CDR3 has 14 amino acids. Germline-derived CDR1 and CDR2 are DFQATT and SNEGSKA (reference sequence).

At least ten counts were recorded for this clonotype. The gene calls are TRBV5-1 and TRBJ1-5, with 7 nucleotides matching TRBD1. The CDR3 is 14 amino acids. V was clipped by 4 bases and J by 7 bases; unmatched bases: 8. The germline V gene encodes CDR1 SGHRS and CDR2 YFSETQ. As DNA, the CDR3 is TGCGCCAGCAGCCCCCACAGGGGCCGGCAGCCCCAGCATTTT. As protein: CASSPHRGRQPQHF.

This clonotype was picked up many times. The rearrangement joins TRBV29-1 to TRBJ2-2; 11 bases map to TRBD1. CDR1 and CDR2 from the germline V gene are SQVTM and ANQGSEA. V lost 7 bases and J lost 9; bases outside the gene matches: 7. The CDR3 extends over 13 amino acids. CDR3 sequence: CSAGTGGGRELFF. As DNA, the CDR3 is TGCAGCGCCGGGACAGGGGGAGGCCGGGAGCTGTTTTTT.

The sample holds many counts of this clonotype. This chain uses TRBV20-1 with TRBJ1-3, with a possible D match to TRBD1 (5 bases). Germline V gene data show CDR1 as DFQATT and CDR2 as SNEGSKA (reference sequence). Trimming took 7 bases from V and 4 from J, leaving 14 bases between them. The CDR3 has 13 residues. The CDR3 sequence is CSVTGGGGNTIYF. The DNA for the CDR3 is TGCAGTGTTACGGGGGGAGGAGGAAACACCATATATTTT.

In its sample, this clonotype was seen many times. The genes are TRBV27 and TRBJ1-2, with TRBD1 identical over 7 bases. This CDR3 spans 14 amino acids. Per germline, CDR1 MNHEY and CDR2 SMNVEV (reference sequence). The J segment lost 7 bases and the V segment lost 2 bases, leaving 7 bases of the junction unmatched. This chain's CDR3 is CASSLGGQYGGYTF. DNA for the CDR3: TGTGCCAGCAGTTTAGGGGGACAGTACGGTGGCTACACCTTC.

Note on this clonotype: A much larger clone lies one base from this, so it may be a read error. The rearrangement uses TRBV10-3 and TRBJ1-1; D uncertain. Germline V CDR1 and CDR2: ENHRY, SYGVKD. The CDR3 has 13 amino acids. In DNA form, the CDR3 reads TGTGCCATCAGGGAGTCCCGACCACGTGAAGCTTTCTTT. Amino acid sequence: CAIRESRPREAFF.

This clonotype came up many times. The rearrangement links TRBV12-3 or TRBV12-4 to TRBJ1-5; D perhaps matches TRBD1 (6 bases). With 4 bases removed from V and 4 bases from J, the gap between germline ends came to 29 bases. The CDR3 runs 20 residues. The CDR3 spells CASSSRLLVTGPIGNQPQHF. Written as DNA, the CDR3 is TGTGCCAGCAGTTCCCGTTTATTGGTTACAGGGCCGATCGGAAATCAGCCCCAGCATTTT.

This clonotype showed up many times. CDR3: CASSLGGQTYEQYF. In DNA form, the CDR3 reads TGTGCCAGCAGCTTGGGAGGGCAGACCTACGAGCAGTACTTC. The J gene is TRBJ2-7, the V gene TRBV5-5, with D maybe TRBD2 (5 bases). From germline, CDR1 is SGHKS and CDR2 YYEKEE (reference sequence). Trimming stripped 0 bases from V and 2 bases from J, with 9 bases between. This CDR3 is built from 14 residues.

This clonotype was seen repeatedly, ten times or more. CDR3 sequence: CASSSPTREDSNTGELFF. CDR3 in DNA: TGCGCCAGCAGCTCCCCCACCCGGGAGGACTCGAACACCGGGGAGCTGTTTTTT. The V and J genes are TRBV5-1 and TRBJ2-2; 7 nucleotides line up with TRBD2. The CDR3 consists of 18 residues. The J segment lost 0 bases and the V segment lost 3 bases, leaving 11 bases of the junction unmatched. Germline V lookup: CDR1 SGHRS, CDR2 YFSETQ.

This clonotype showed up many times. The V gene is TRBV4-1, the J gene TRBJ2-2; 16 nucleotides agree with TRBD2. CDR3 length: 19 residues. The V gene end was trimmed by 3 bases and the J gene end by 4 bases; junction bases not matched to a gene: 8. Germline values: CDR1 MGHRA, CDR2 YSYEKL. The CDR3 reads CASSHPGLAGGGGTGELFF. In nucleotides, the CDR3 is TGCGCCAGCAGCCACCCGGGACTAGCGGGAGGGGGGGGCACCGGGGAGCTGTTTTTT.

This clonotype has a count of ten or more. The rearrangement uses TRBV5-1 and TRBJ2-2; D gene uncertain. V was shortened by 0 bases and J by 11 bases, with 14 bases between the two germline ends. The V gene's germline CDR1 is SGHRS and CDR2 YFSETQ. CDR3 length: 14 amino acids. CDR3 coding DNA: TGCGCCAGCAGCTTGGAGGGCCCTCCCGTTGAGCTGTTTTTT. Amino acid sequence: CASSLEGPPVELFF.

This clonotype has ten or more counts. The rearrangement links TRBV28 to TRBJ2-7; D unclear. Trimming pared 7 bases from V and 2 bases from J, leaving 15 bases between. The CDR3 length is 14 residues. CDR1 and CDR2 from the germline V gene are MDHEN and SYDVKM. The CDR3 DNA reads TGTGCCAGCAATCGACGGGTCATTACCTACGAGCAGTACTTC. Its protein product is CASNRRVITYEQYF.

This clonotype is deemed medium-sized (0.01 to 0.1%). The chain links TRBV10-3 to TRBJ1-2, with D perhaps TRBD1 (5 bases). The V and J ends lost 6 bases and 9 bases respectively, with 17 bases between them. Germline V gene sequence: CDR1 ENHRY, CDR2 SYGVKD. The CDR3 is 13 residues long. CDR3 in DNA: TGTGCCATCAGGGGGGACGCTGACCTTCGCTACACCTTC. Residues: CAIRGDADLRYTF.